This T cell receptor beta chain was captured in a study of shared clonotypes between healthy human individuals. Whole-study context: CD8 memory received one plate per donor, CD8 naive two, CD4 memory three and CD4 naive three. Whole-study findings and limits: Generally, naive subsets (rather than memory subsets) showed larger estimated richness. The study found lower generation probabilities in non-shared clonotypes than in those shared by all four donors.

DNA at approximately 200 ng, about 30,000 T cell genomes, went into sorted-subset replicate PCRs. Only in-frame clones appear in the TCRdb table, and some are missing; sequencing was by immunoSEQ multiplex PCR. This sample carries about 380,000 clones, just over 95% of them seen once, and the ten largest clones take around 0.29%. Germline CDR1 is SSHAT and CDR2 is FNYEAQ (reference sequence). CDR3 size: 15 residues. In regard to this clone: What it binds is not known. Mismatch with germline at one junction end may stem from a read error.

Material for sequencing was memory CD8+ T cells sorted from blood. Subset specified: CD45RO+ cells pooled with CCR7-negative TemRA cells. The receptor comes from a man aged 30 to 39 in good health. The chain employs TRBV7-7 and TRBJ2-2; 8 bases line up with TRBD2. CDR3 sequence (DNA): TGTGCTAGCAGCCCCACAGCGGGAGTTACCGGGGAGCTGTTTTTT. This codes for CASSPTAGVTGELFF. The variable domain in full, with the rest retrieved from reference TRBV7-7 and TRBJ2-2, is GAGVSQSPRYKVTKRGQDVTLRCDPISSHATLYWYQQALGQGPEFLTYFNYEAQPDKSGLPSDRFSAERPEGSISTLTIQRTEQRDSAMYRCASSPTAGVTGELFFGEGSRLTVL.